This T cell receptor beta chain originates from a study of T cells in localized non-small cell lung cancer. The germline V and J ends were trimmed by 6 bases and 0 bases, with 11 bases remaining between them. The CDR3 runs 14 residues. Germline-derived CDR1 and CDR2 are ENHRY and SYGVKD. The repertoire was sequenced with immunoSEQ multiplex PCR; TCRdb's copy has only in-frame clones and lacks some. The sample includes around 40,000 clones, 83% seen only once; the top ten take approximately 7.8%. The chain has TRBV10-3 and TRBJ1-2, with D tentatively TRBD1 (6 bases). The receptor comes from a man between 40 and 75 years old with stage II lung adenocarcinoma. The source was PBMCs, collected before any cancer treatment. The CDR3 DNA reads TGTGCCATCAGCTCGGACAGAGCTAACTATGGCTACACCTTC. Its protein is CAISSDRANYGYTF.